The rows below give T cell receptor beta chains drawn from one sample of a study of T cell repertoires in cytomegalovirus infection. TCRdb passed the reads through MiXCR, listing each CDR3 protein once. The profile covers 95,000 to 150,000 distinct CDR3 sequences, with about 31% appearing a single time and under 70% taken by the ten largest. Their recognized antigens are unknown. The sample was CD8+ T cells from cultured PBMCs, taken from culture after CMV antigen stimulation. These TCRs come from a human donor in good health (CMV status not recorded). Some clones in this sample may be carry-over from other donors' samples. The CDR3 runs from the conserved cysteine through the conserved F or W. D genes are given only for firm matches. Some rows have no size entry. The others give once, few or many, or a class for an expanded clone.

j_call	d_call	v_call	clone_size	cdr3_length	cdr3_nt	cdr3_aa
TRBJ2-7	TRBD2	TRBV7-2	many	15	TGTGCCAGCAGCTTTGGACTAGCGGCGTCCTACGAGCAGTACTTC	CASSFGLAASYEQYF
TRBJ2-5	-	TRBV11-1	few	15	TGTGCCAGCAGCTTATATGGGATCCTCCAAGAGACCCAGTACTTC	CASSLYGILQETQYF
TRBJ2-2	-	TRBV7-4	-	17	TGTGCCAGCAGCCCCCCCCCGGACACCGCGAACACCGGGGAGCTGTTTTTT	CASSPPPDTANTGELFF
TRBJ2-3	-	TRBV6-2/TRBV6-3	-	12	TGTGCCAGCAGTTATGTTGGAGGTACGCAGTATTTT	CASSYVGGTQYF
TRBJ2-1	-	TRBV2	few	10	TGTGCCAGCACGGGCAATGAGCAGTTCTTC	CASTGNEQFF
TRBJ2-3	-	TRBV6-6	-	13	TGTGCCAGCAGTTACTCGGTCGCAGATACGCAGTATTTT	CASSYSVADTQYF
TRBJ2-1	-	TRBV15	-	16	TGTGCCACCAGCAGAGATAGACACAAAAACTACAATGAGCAGTTCTTC	CATSRDRHKNYNEQFF
TRBJ1-5	-	TRBV12-3/TRBV12-4	-	13	TGTGCCAGCAGTTTATCGACACGTCAGCCCCAGCATTTT	CASSLSTRQPQHF
TRBJ2-1	-	TRBV7-6	many	14	TGTGCCAGCACCGATCCGGGACTTTACAATGAGCAGTTCTTC	CASTDPGLYNEQFF
TRBJ1-4	-	TRBV7-9	few	15	TGTGCCAGCAGCTTAGATGTGTGGGGGAATGAAAAACTGTTTTTT	CASSLDVWGNEKLFF
TRBJ1-1	TRBD1	TRBV27	few	15	TGTGCCAGCAGTACGACAGGGGGCGCGATCTCTGAAGCTTTCTTT	CASSTTGGAISEAFF
TRBJ2-1	-	TRBV19	few	14	TGTGCCAGTAGTCCATTCGAGGGGCACAATGAGCAGTTCTTC	CASSPFEGHNEQFF
TRBJ2-7	TRBD1	TRBV6-1	many	15	TGTGCCAGCAGTATTCTACAGGGGCCCCTCTACGAGCAGTACTTC	CASSILQGPLYEQYF
TRBJ2-1	-	TRBV7-6	many	14	TGTGCCAGCAGCTTAGGGGTCCCCTACAATGAGCAGTTCTTC	CASSLGVPYNEQFF
TRBJ2-7	-	TRBV7-2	-	17	TGTGCCAGCAGCTTAGCTCTTGTTGGGCAGGGAGGCTACGAGCAGTACTTC	CASSLALVGQGGYEQYF
TRBJ2-7	-	TRBV6-1	-	15	TGTGCCAGCAGCGAATGGAAGGGGCCGCCCTACGAGCAGTACTTC	CASSEWKGPPYEQYF
TRBJ2-1	TRBD2	TRBV7-6	-	18	TGTGCCAGCAGCCCGGGATCAGCGGGGGGTCCTTCCTACAATGAGCAGTTCTTC	CASSPGSAGGPSYNEQFF
TRBJ1-1	-	TRBV29-1	-	15	TGCAGCGTTGAAGTGGCGGCCAGAGGGAGAACTGAAGCTTTCTTT	CSVEVAARGRTEAFF
TRBJ2-1	TRBD2	TRBV4-2	-	16	TGTGCCAGCAGCCTCCGGGGGGGGGTGGATCACAATGAGCAGTTCTTC	CASSLRGGVDHNEQFF
TRBJ1-2	-	TRBV11-2	-	14	TGTGCCAGCAGCTTAGGTCTCGCACTGGAAGGCTACACCTTC	CASSLGLALEGYTF
TRBJ2-1	-	TRBV6-2/TRBV6-3	-	18	TGTGCCAGCAGTTACTCATTCCGAATGCCCTATTCCCACAATGAGCAGTTCTTC	CASSYSFRMPYSHNEQFF
TRBJ1-2	TRBD1	TRBV5-4	-	15	TGTGCCAGCAGCCAGACAGGGGGCACATACTATGGCTACACCTTC	CASSQTGGTYYGYTF
TRBJ2-7	-	TRBV6-2/TRBV6-3	few	13	TGTGCCAGCACCGGACGGACAGCCTACGAGCAGTACTTC	CASTGRTAYEQYF
TRBJ1-5	-	TRBV27	-	15	TGTGCCAGCAGTGAAGTTTTGGGTGTCAATCAGCCCCAGCATTTT	CASSEVLGVNQPQHF
TRBJ1-1	TRBD1	TRBV28	many	16	TGTGCCAGCAGTTTATGGGGACAGGGGACGAACACTGAAGCTTTCTTT	CASSLWGQGTNTEAFF
TRBJ2-4	-	TRBV28	few	17	TGTGCCAGCAGTTTAAGTGTGATGGGCTCGGCCAAAAACATTCAGTACTTC	CASSLSVMGSAKNIQYF
TRBJ2-3	-	TRBV5-1	-	17	TGCGCCAGCAGCTTGGGGCTAGCGTTGATTGCAGGGGATACGCAGTATTTT	CASSLGLALIAGDTQYF
TRBJ2-3	TRBD1	TRBV2	few	14	TGTGCCAGCAGGACAGGGCCCTCAGCAGATACGCAGTATTTT	CASRTGPSADTQYF
TRBJ1-6	-	TRBV10-3	-	17	TGTGCCATCAGTGAGTCGAGCGGGTCGGGGTATAATTCACCCCTCCACTTT	CAISESSGSGYNSPLHF
TRBJ2-7	TRBD1	TRBV7-6	few	13	TGTGCCAGCAGCTCCGGCACAGGGGGCGAGCAGTACTTC	CASSSGTGGEQYF
TRBJ2-7	-	TRBV5-6	-	15	TGTGCCAGCAGCTCGGGACGGGGGTTCTCCTACGAGCAGTACTTC	CASSSGRGFSYEQYF
TRBJ1-1	-	TRBV6-2/TRBV6-3	-	13	TGTGCCAGCAGTTACTTATTTAGGACTGAAGCTTTCTTT	CASSYLFRTEAFF
TRBJ2-1	-	TRBV12-5	-	14	TGTGCTAGTGGTTTAGGGTGGACCAACAATGAGCAGTTCTTC	CASGLGWTNNEQFF
TRBJ2-3	-	TRBV6-2/TRBV6-3	once	14	TGTGCCAGCAGTCTACGGGGGCGCACAGATACGCAGTATTTT	CASSLRGRTDTQYF
TRBJ1-1	-	TRBV6-1	-	10	TGTGCCAGCAGCCTCTTTGAAGCTTTCTTT	CASSLFEAFF
TRBJ1-2	TRBD1	TRBV7-2	-	14	TGTGCCAGCAGCTTAGGACAGGGGGCCTTTGGCTACACCTTC	CASSLGQGAFGYTF
TRBJ1-5	-	TRBV7-6	many	14	TGTGCCAGCAGCTTACGACAGGACAATCAGCCCCAGCATTTT	CASSLRQDNQPQHF